Each of the 25 T cell receptor beta chains below was sequenced from the same sample in a study of blood T cell repertoires in COVID-19. Sequenced by immunoSEQ multiplex PCR; TCRdb stores in-frame clones only, minus some. The sample carries fewer than 350,000 clones, around nine tenths recorded once. The specimen was PBMCs or T cells enriched from blood (not recorded which). These receptors came from a woman in her 40s who had recovered from COVID-19.

The V call is TRBV4-1, the J call TRBJ1-5; D is possibly TRBD1 (5 bases). Looked up from germline, CDR1 is MGHRA and CDR2 is YSYEKL. The CDR3 has 15 amino acids. V was clipped by 0 bases and J by 0 bases, with 6 bases between them. CDR3: CASSQEGASNQPQHF. The DNA of the CDR3 is TGCGCCAGCAGCCAAGAAGGGGCTAGCAATCAGCCCCAGCATTTT.

This clone has a single count. The chain carries TRBV6-5 and TRBJ2-7; D may be TRBD2 (6 bases). The CDR3 totals 15 residues. Trimming took off 7 bases at V and 0 bases at J, with 16 bases between the two ends. CDR1 is MNHEY, CDR2 SVGAGI, per germline. For the CDR3, the DNA is TGTGCCAGCACAAGGGGACTCCTGCTCTCCTACGAGCAGTACTTC. Amino acids: CASTRGLLLSYEQYF.

V is TRBV18 and J is TRBJ2-4; a weak D match, TRBD2 (6 bases). Germline V gene lookup returns CDR1 KGHSH and CDR2 LQKENI. The CDR3 covers 16 residues. The ends were cut back, 3 bases at V and 4 bases at J, with 16 bases in the middle. This CDR3 reads CASSPGDSRRKNIQYF. Here the CDR3 DNA reads TGTGCCAGCTCACCCGGGGACTCCCGGAGGAAAAACATTCAGTACTTC.

This clone was counted only a few times. This chain uses TRBV5-1 with TRBJ2-7, with 7 bases fitting TRBD1. After removal of 4 bases from V and 3 bases from J, the junction contained 4 bases not matched to a gene. This CDR3 is built from 13 residues. Germline V gene data show CDR1 as SGHRS and CDR2 as YFSETQ. The chain's CDR3 is CASSGQDSYEQYF. For the CDR3, the DNA is TGCGCCAGCAGCGGACAGGATAGCTACGAGCAGTACTTC.

The chain has TRBV10-3 and TRBJ1-1; a weak D match, TRBD1 (6 bases). This CDR3 is built from 15 residues. Germline CDR1 and CDR2: ENHRY and SYGVKD. The ends were cut back, 2 bases at V and 4 bases at J, with 14 bases in the middle. The CDR3 region has the DNA TGTGCCATCAGTGAGGGAGGGGGAGGGGGCACTGAAGCTTTCTTT. It yields the protein CAISEGGGGGTEAFF.

CDR3 DNA: TGTGCCAGCAGTTACAAGGGAGATTCACCCCTCCACTTT. Amino acids: CASSYKGDSPLHF. This chain links TRBV6-5 with TRBJ1-6; D gene unclear. CDR3 size: 13 residues. The germline V and J ends were trimmed by 2 bases and 8 bases, with 7 bases remaining between them. Germline V gene lookup returns CDR1 MNHEY and CDR2 SVGAGI.

For the CDR3, the DNA is TGTGCCAGCAGTTCATACAGTGACTACAATGAGCAGTTCTTC. Its translation: CASSSYSDYNEQFF. The V and J genes are TRBV6-5 and TRBJ2-1; D unresolved. Trimming took off 4 bases at V and 3 bases at J, with 10 bases between the two ends. From germline, CDR1 is MNHEY and CDR2 SVGAGI. This CDR3 has 14 residues.

The gene calls are TRBV4-1 and TRBJ2-1, with 13 bases matching TRBD2. Per the germline V gene, CDR1 is MGHRA and CDR2 is YSYEKL. The ends lost 1 base at V and 0 bases at J; junction bases unmatched: 3. The CDR3 extends over 18 amino acids. The CDR3 spells CASSQGGLAGSSYNEQFF. CDR3 in DNA: TGCGCCAGCAGCCAAGGGGGACTAGCGGGGAGCTCCTACAATGAGCAGTTCTTC.

This clone was detected only once. J is TRBJ2-1 and V is TRBV2; a possible D gene is TRBD2 (5 bases). This CDR3 has 15 residues. Germline CDR1 is SNHLY and CDR2 is FYNNEI. The germline V and J ends were trimmed by 4 bases and 0 bases, with 10 bases remaining between them. Here the CDR3 DNA reads TGTGCCAGCAGTGTGACCAGCGGCTCCTACAATGAGCAGTTCTTC. It encodes CASSVTSGSYNEQFF.

In its sample, this clone was seen once. The chain carries TRBV5-1 and TRBJ2-1; D unclear. This CDR3 contains 16 residues. Germline CDR1 SGHRS, CDR2 YFSETQ. Deletions cut 0 bases from V and 3 bases from J, with 13 bases between. The CDR3 nucleotides read TGCGCCAGCAGCTTGGATAGGAGCAGAGACTACAATGAGCAGTTCTTC. Translation gives CASSLDRSRDYNEQFF.

The chain carries TRBV2 and TRBJ2-5, with 9 bases identical to TRBD1. The CDR3 contains 15 residues. Looked up from germline, CDR1 is SNHLY and CDR2 is FYNNEI. V gave up 8 bases and J gave up 6 bases; unmatched junction bases: 13. The CDR3 reads CASQGGGQGGQTQYF. CDR3 coding DNA: TGTGCCAGCCAAGGGGGGGGACAGGGAGGCCAGACCCAGTACTTC.

The chain joins TRBV9 to TRBJ2-3; 7 nucleotides line up with TRBD2. CDR1 is SGDLS and CDR2 is YYNGEE in the germline V gene. This CDR3 region has 16 residues. Trimming removed 4 bases from V and 1 base from J; junction bases left unmatched: 9. The CDR3 DNA sequence: TGTGCCAGCAGCCCCCAGGTGGGAGGGGGCACAGATACGCAGTATTTT. Translated, it gives CASSPQVGGGTDTQYF.

The chain employs TRBV7-9 and TRBJ1-4; 8 nucleotides align to TRBD1. Trimming at V came to 5 bases and at J to 8 bases, leaving 7 bases not matched to a gene. The CDR3 consists of 14 residues. The germline gives CDR1 SEHNR, CDR2 FQNEAQ (reference sequence). The chain's CDR3 is CASSPGTGWEKLFF. The CDR3 bases are TGTGCCAGCAGCCCCGGGACAGGCTGGGAAAAACTGTTTTTT.

The chain carries TRBV5-1 and TRBJ2-6; 8 nucleotides align to TRBD2. CDR1 and CDR2 from the germline V gene are SGHRS and YFSETQ. V was pared by 7 bases and J by 0 bases, with 6 bases of the junction left unmatched. The CDR3 covers 16 residues. The CDR3 DNA follows: TGCGCCAGCGCTAGCGGGTACTACTCTGGGGCCAACGTCCTGACTTTC. This translates into CASASGYYSGANVLTF.

V and J are TRBV6-5 and TRBJ2-6, with D unclear. CDR3 length: 14 residues. Germline loops: CDR1 MNHEY, CDR2 SVGAGI. The V end was cut by 5 bases, the J end by 0 bases, with 5 bases between. CDR3 in amino acids: CASSTSSGANVLTF. The CDR3 nucleotides read TGTGCCAGCAGTACGAGCTCTGGGGCCAACGTCCTGACTTTC.

This sequence joins TRBV18 and TRBJ1-6, with D uncertain. CDR3 length: 14 amino acids. Germline CDR1 is KGHSH and CDR2 is LQKENI. V lost 4 bases and J 7 bases, leaving 11 bases between the germline ends. DNA for the CDR3: TGTGCCAGCTCACTTGCCTTGGAGAATTCACCCCTCCACTTT. Translated, it gives CASSLALENSPLHF.

This clone was counted a single time. The V call is TRBV7-2, the J call TRBJ1-2; D may be TRBD1 (5 bases). There are 15 residues in the CDR3. CDR1 and CDR2 from the germline V gene are SGHTA and FQGNSA. V was clipped by 6 bases and J by 8 bases, with 22 bases between them. DNA of the CDR3: TGTGCCAGCAGTTATTTGTATCCCCAGGGTGTCGGCTACACCTTC. Translation: CASSYLYPQGVGYTF. Based on the CDR3 plus reference TRBV7-2 and TRBJ1-2, the full variable domain is GAGVSQSPSNKVTEKGKDVELRCDPISGHTALYWYRQSLGQGLEFLIYFQGNSAPDKSGLPSDRFSAERTGGSVSTLTIQRTQQEDSAVYLCASSYLYPQGVGYTFGSGTRLTVV.

This clone was found once. The chain carries TRBV4-3 and TRBJ1-1; no definite D call. Germline V lookup: CDR1 LGHNA, CDR2 YSLEER. The CDR3 extends over 16 amino acids. Trimming removed 1 base at V and 6 bases at J, with 18 bases between. CDR3 sequence reads: CASSQVLMVAYAEAFF. CDR3 sequence (DNA): TGCGCCAGCAGCCAAGTTTTAATGGTAGCGTACGCTGAAGCTTTCTTT.

V is TRBV6-1 and J is TRBJ1-2; D gene unclear. The V and J ends lost 0 bases and 4 bases respectively, with 12 bases between them. This CDR3 contains 15 residues. CDR1 and CDR2 (germline): MNHNS, SASEGT. The CDR3 bases are TGTGCCAGCAGTGAAGCGGAGGCTGGCTTCTATGGCTACACCTTC. Amino acids: CASSEAEAGFYGYTF.

The CDR3 sequence is CSASQSRPRLLNTEAFF. The CDR3 DNA reads as TGCAGTGCTAGTCAATCTCGACCGCGACTTTTGAACACTGAAGCTTTCTTT. This chain uses TRBV20-1 with TRBJ1-1; no clear D. CDR1 is DFQATT and CDR2 is SNEGSKA in the germline V gene (reference sequence). The CDR3 has 17 amino acids. The ends were cut back, 3 bases at V and 0 bases at J, with 20 bases in the middle.

The rearrangement links TRBV5-4 to TRBJ1-1; possible D gene TRBD1, 5 bases. CDR1 and CDR2 (germline): SGHNT, YYREEE (reference sequence). V dropped 5 bases and J dropped 1 base, with 12 bases sitting between them. The CDR3 extends over 14 amino acids. This CDR3 is CASRYGHENTEAFF. The CDR3 region has the DNA TGTGCCAGCAGATATGGACATGAGAACACTGAAGCTTTCTTT.

This chain connects TRBV11-3 to TRBJ2-1; TRBD2 agrees at 8 bases. The CDR3 is 15 residues long. V lost 5 bases and J lost 7; bases outside the gene matches: 10. The V gene's germline CDR1 is SGHNT and CDR2 YENEEA. The CDR3 is CASSHGGGRRNEQFF. CDR3 coding DNA: TGTGCCAGCAGCCATGGGGGCGGGAGGAGAAATGAGCAGTTCTTC.

The CDR3 is CASRGTGEETQYF. The CDR3 DNA sequence: TGTGCCAGCAGAGGGACAGGAGAAGAGACCCAGTACTTC. V is TRBV27 and J is TRBJ2-5, with TRBD1 matching over 8 bases. The V segment lost 6 bases and the J segment 3 bases; nucleotides outside the gene matches: 3. This CDR3 is built from 13 residues. Looked up from germline, CDR1 is MNHEY and CDR2 is SMNVEV (reference sequence).

The genes are TRBV9 and TRBJ1-6; the match to TRBD1 covers 9 bases. Germline V gene data show CDR1 as SGDLS and CDR2 as YYNGEE. J gave up 7 bases and V 7 bases, and 6 bases lay outside the gene matches. The CDR3 runs 14 residues. As DNA, the CDR3 is TGTGCCAGCGCCTGGGACAGGGCGAATTCACCCCTCCACTTT. Translated, it gives CASAWDRANSPLHF.

The rearrangement links TRBV21-1 to TRBJ2-1; TRBD1, the table's D call, was not compared with the DNA. TRBV21-1 is an annotated pseudogene. The CDR3 sequence is 14 residues long. CDR3 sequence (DNA): TGTGCCAGCAGCAAGAAGACAGGAAACAATGAGCAGTTCTTC. This gives the protein CASSKKTGNNEQFF.